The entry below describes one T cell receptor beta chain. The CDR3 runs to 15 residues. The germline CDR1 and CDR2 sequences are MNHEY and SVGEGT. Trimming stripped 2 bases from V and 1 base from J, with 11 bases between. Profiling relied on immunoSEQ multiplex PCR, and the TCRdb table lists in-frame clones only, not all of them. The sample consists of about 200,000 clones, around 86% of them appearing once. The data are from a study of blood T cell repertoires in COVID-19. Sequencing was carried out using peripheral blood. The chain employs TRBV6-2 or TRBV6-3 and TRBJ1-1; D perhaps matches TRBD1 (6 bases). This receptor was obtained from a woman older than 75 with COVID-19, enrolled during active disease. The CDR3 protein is CASSYRGGRNTEAFF. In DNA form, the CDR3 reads TGTGCCAGCAGTTACAGGGGGGGGAGGAACACTGAAGCTTTCTTT.